These T cell receptor beta chains were read from a single sample in a study of shared clonotypes between healthy human individuals. Measured with immunoSEQ multiplex PCR; TCRdb has only the in-frame clones, and not every one. The table lists about 2.3 million clones, 90% to 95% of them singletons. The sample was naive CD4+ T cells from PBMCs. The origin of the receptors is a man aged 18-30 years in good health. Some clones in this sample may be carry-over from other donors' samples. Both conserved end residues are part of each CDR3. The D gene is left open where the match is weak. Size tells how often a clone was seen (once, few, many) or the class of an expanded clone, and some rows leave it out.

D gene: NA
clone size: NA
V gene: TRBV9
J gene: TRBJ2-7
CDR3 protein: CASSVGTETYEQYF
CDR3 DNA: TGTGCCAGCAGCGTAGGGACAGAAACCTACGAGCAGTACTTC

D gene: TRBD1
clone size: NA
V gene: TRBV11-3
J gene: TRBJ2-5
CDR3 protein: CASSMQSGTGRETQYF
CDR3 DNA: TGTGCCAGCAGCATGCAATCCGGGACAGGGAGGGAGACCCAGTACTTC

D gene: TRBD1
clone size: NA
V gene: TRBV2
J gene: TRBJ2-5
CDR3 protein: CASRRGTGETQYF
CDR3 DNA: TGTGCCAGCAGGAGGGGGACAGGGGAGACCCAGTACTTC

D gene: TRBD2
clone size: NA
V gene: TRBV18
J gene: TRBJ2-1
CDR3 protein: CASSPPGLVRLYNEQFF
CDR3 DNA: TGTGCCAGCTCACCCCCGGGACTAGTTCGCCTTTACAATGAGCAGTTCTTC

D gene: TRBD2
clone size: NA
V gene: TRBV30
J gene: TRBJ2-3
CDR3 protein: CAWSVLASGRGDTQYF
CDR3 DNA: TGTGCCTGGAGTGTACTGGCTAGCGGGAGAGGAGATACGCAGTATTTT

D gene: TRBD1
clone size: NA
V gene: TRBV19
J gene: TRBJ1-5
CDR3 protein: CASWDRGGSNQPQHF
CDR3 DNA: TGTGCCAGTTGGGACAGGGGAGGCAGCAATCAGCCCCAGCATTTT

D gene: NA
clone size: NA
V gene: TRBV19
J gene: TRBJ2-7
CDR3 protein: CASTAQGSEAEQYF
CDR3 DNA: TGTGCCAGTACCGCCCAAGGGTCAGAGGCCGAGCAGTACTTC

D gene: TRBD1
clone size: once
V gene: TRBV10-2
J gene: TRBJ1-5
CDR3 protein: CASSVTGALNQPQHF
CDR3 DNA: TGCGCCAGCAGCGTTACAGGGGCCCTCAATCAGCCCCAGCATTTT

D gene: NA
clone size: NA
V gene: TRBV18
J gene: TRBJ2-3
CDR3 protein: CASSHQRDTDTQYF
CDR3 DNA: TGTGCCAGCTCACACCAGCGAGACACAGATACGCAGTATTTT

D gene: TRBD2
clone size: NA
V gene: TRBV11-2
J gene: TRBJ2-3
CDR3 protein: CASSLQLAAQYF
CDR3 DNA: TGTGCCAGCAGCTTACAACTAGCGGCGCAGTATTTT

D gene: TRBD1
clone size: NA
V gene: TRBV7-3
J gene: TRBJ2-1
CDR3 protein: CASSLGTVIYNEQFF
CDR3 DNA: TGTGCCAGCAGCTTAGGGACAGTCATTTACAATGAGCAGTTCTTC

D gene: TRBD1
clone size: NA
V gene: TRBV25-1
J gene: TRBJ1-4
CDR3 protein: CASSEYGTGTEKLFF
CDR3 DNA: TGTGCCAGCAGTGAATATGGGACAGGGACTGAAAAACTGTTTTTT